This T cell receptor beta chain was sequenced in a study of Ad26.COV2.S vaccination and SARS-CoV-2 variants. The study, taken as a whole, reports: After vaccination, reports described spike-specific CD8+ and CD4+ T cell responses as showing substantial breadth.

This clone has a handful of counts. The antigen is not known. The treatment denotes: about 20 received Ad26.COV2.S at low or high dose, single or two shots; roughly five received placebo; per-sample allocation not given. Sampling was done on day 63 after the first vaccine or placebo injection. Clones were read by immunoSEQ multiplex PCR, and TCRdb kept only the in-frame ones, dropping some. This sample has over 450,000 clones, with roughly nine tenths found just once. The germline V gene has CDR1 SEHNR and CDR2 FQNEAQ (reference sequence). CDR3 size: 14 residues. V shed 5 bases, J shed 3 bases, and the junction held 7 bases outside the gene matches.

The gene calls are TRBV7-9 and TRBJ2-7; 7 bases line up with TRBD1. The material was peripheral blood, obtained in a trial of Ad26.COV2.S vaccine versus placebo. The receptor comes from a person aged 18-60 years who received the Ad26.COV2.S COVID-19 vaccine or a placebo. DNA of the CDR3: TGTGCCAGCAGCGTCCCTAGACAGGGCTACGAGCAGTACTTC. Protein sequence: CASSVPRQGYEQYF.